This is a list of T cell receptor beta chains from one sample in a study of T cells after yellow fever vaccination. TCRdb re-called the 5' RACE reads with MiXCR, one entry per CDR3 protein. In the table there are some 600,000 distinct CDR3 sequences, about 12% of which are singletons. Source: PBMCs, taken on the day of the yellow fever booster vaccination. These receptors were taken from a man aged 25 to 40 who received the YFV17D yellow fever vaccine. Both conserved end residues are part of each CDR3. The D gene is left open where the match is weak. Size is omitted from some rows. Given values are once, few, many or a class for expanded clones.

few TRBJ2-5 TRBV10-3 TRBD1 CAIRTGLKETQYF TGTGCCATAAGGACAGGGTTAAAAGAGACCCAGTACTTC
few TRBJ2-1 TRBV24-1 NA CATSVGRGNNEQFF TGTGCCACCAGTGTAGGGCGTGGAAACAATGAGCAGTTCTTC
many TRBJ2-5 TRBV18 NA CASLDISRSETQYF TGTGCCAGCTTGGACATATCTCGGTCAGAGACCCAGTACTTC
NA TRBJ2-3 TRBV7-2 TRBD2 CASSLAGGLLSTDTQYF TGTGCCAGCAGCTTAGCGGGAGGGCTCCTCTCCACAGATACGCAGTATTTT
few TRBJ2-1 TRBV15 NA CATSRAPREFYNEQFF TGTGCCACCAGCAGAGCCCCCAGGGAATTTTACAATGAGCAGTTCTTC
few TRBJ1-4 TRBV25-1 NA CASSVSTDEKLFF TGTGCCAGCAGTGTCAGTACGGATGAAAAACTGTTTTTT
NA TRBJ2-3 TRBV29-1 NA CSGAGSTDTQYF TGCAGCGGGGCCGGGAGCACAGATACGCAGTATTTT
NA TRBJ2-1 TRBV6-2/TRBV6-3 TRBD2 CASSYGGGLTEQFF TGTGCCAGCAGTTACGGGGGGGGACTTACGGAGCAGTTCTTC
NA TRBJ2-1 TRBV6-2/TRBV6-3 NA CASSYAAGLSSYNEQFF TGTGCCAGCAGTTACGCCGCGGGATTAAGCTCCTACAATGAGCAGTTCTTC
few TRBJ2-1 TRBV6-2/TRBV6-3 NA CASRRAGASYNEQFF TGTGCCAGCAGGCGGGCGGGGGCCTCCTACAATGAGCAGTTCTTC
NA TRBJ2-4 TRBV12-3/TRBV12-4 NA CASSLSPPENIQYF TGTGCCAGCAGTTTATCCCCCCCGGAAAACATTCAGTACTTC
NA TRBJ2-1 TRBV5-6 TRBD2 CASSLAGSGVPYNEQFF TGTGCCAGCAGCTTGGCAGGAAGCGGGGTACCTTACAATGAGCAGTTCTTC
NA TRBJ1-1 TRBV20-1 NA CSARGGVGTEAFF TGCAGTGCTAGAGGGGGGGTAGGTACTGAAGCTTTCTTT
many TRBJ1-2 TRBV28 NA CASRTNYGYTF TGTGCCAGCCGAACTAACTATGGCTACACCTTC
few TRBJ2-5 TRBV6-1 TRBD1 CATDPWDRRGQETQYF TGTGCCACCGACCCATGGGACAGGAGGGGGCAAGAGACCCAGTACTTC
NA TRBJ2-2 TRBV5-1 TRBD2 CASSLAKGLANANTGELFF TGCGCCAGCAGCTTGGCGAAGGGACTAGCGAATGCGAACACCGGGGAGCTGTTTTTT
few TRBJ2-1 TRBV3-1 NA CASSQDVKAGPNFF TGTGCCAGCAGCCAAGATGTTAAAGCGGGCCCGAATTTCTTC
NA TRBJ2-6 TRBV15 NA CATSRVKDSSGANVLTF TGTGCCACCAGCAGAGTAAAAGACAGCTCTGGGGCCAACGTCCTGACTTTC
NA TRBJ1-2 TRBV3-1 NA CASSLGFYYGYTF TGTGCCAGCAGCCTAGGGTTTTACTATGGCTACACCTTC
few TRBJ2-5 TRBV7-9 TRBD2 CASTFGTSGRAQETQYF TGTGCCAGCACCTTTGGGACTAGCGGGAGGGCCCAAGAGACCCAGTACTTC
NA TRBJ1-1 TRBV25-1 TRBD1 CASSSGTVLTAFF TGTGCCAGCAGTTCAGGGACAGTATTGACGGCTTTCTTT
few TRBJ2-7 TRBV23-1 NA CASSQSWESYEQYF TGCGCCAGCAGTCAATCCTGGGAATCATACGAGCAGTACTTC
few TRBJ2-2 TRBV20-1 NA CSAREDRKNTGELFF TGCAGTGCTAGAGAGGATAGGAAAAACACCGGGGAGCTGTTTTTT
NA TRBJ1-5 TRBV30 NA CACADRDFSNQPQHF TGTGCCTGTGCGGACCGGGACTTTAGCAATCAGCCCCAGCATTTT
NA TRBJ1-5 TRBV2 NA CASKFQGYSNQPQHF TGTGCCAGCAAATTCCAGGGGTATAGCAATCAGCCCCAGCATTTT
few TRBJ2-5 TRBV7-9 NA CASSSWTEETQYF TGTGCCAGCAGCTCGTGGACAGAAGAGACCCAGTACTTC
NA TRBJ2-7 TRBV12-3/TRBV12-4 TRBD2 CASSFSAGGSEQYF TGTGCCAGCAGTTTCTCAGCGGGAGGTAGCGAGCAGTACTTC
NA TRBJ2-7 TRBV7-2 TRBD2 CASSPGLAAFEQYF TGTGCCAGCAGCCCGGGACTAGCGGCCTTTGAGCAGTACTTC
few TRBJ1-4 TRBV7-2 TRBD1 CASSRTGMKLTNEKLFF TGTGCCAGCAGCCGGACAGGCATGAAGCTGACTAATGAAAAACTGTTTTTT
NA TRBJ2-1 TRBV12-3/TRBV12-4 NA CASSLGRQYNEQFF TGTGCCAGCAGTTTAGGTCGCCAGTACAATGAGCAGTTCTTC
NA TRBJ1-1 TRBV30 NA CAWGYGSEAFF TGTGCCTGGGGTTATGGATCTGAAGCTTTCTTT
NA TRBJ1-1 TRBV6-5 TRBD1 CASSYPQGLPNTEAFF TGTGCCAGCAGTTACCCACAGGGGCTCCCGAACACTGAAGCTTTCTTT
NA TRBJ2-2 TRBV18 NA CASSPLGDRGSGELFF TGTGCCAGCTCACCGCTGGGTGATCGGGGTTCCGGGGAGCTGTTTTTT
few TRBJ1-6 TRBV12-3/TRBV12-4 TRBD1 CASRKPGTGSNSPLHF TGTGCCAGCAGGAAACCCGGGACAGGGTCAAATTCACCCCTCCACTTT
NA TRBJ2-5 TRBV18 NA CASSPDVGAEETQYF TGTGCCAGCTCACCGGATGTGGGGGCCGAAGAGACCCAGTACTTC
few TRBJ2-1 TRBV5-1 TRBD1 CASSIGQGYEQFF TGCGCCAGCAGCATAGGACAGGGTTATGAGCAGTTCTTC
many TRBJ2-1 TRBV28 NA CAAEGRLGPLNEQFF TGTGCCGCTGAAGGGAGGTTGGGGCCCCTCAATGAGCAGTTCTTC
many TRBJ2-2 TRBV12-3/TRBV12-4 NA CASMRGGSNTGELFF TGTGCCAGCATGCGCGGGGGCTCCAACACCGGGGAGCTGTTTTTT
few TRBJ2-7 TRBV28 NA CASSHGQSSYEQYF TGTGCCAGCAGTCATGGACAGAGCTCCTACGAGCAGTACTTC
NA TRBJ2-3 TRBV4-3 NA CASSQVRGVRDTQYF TGCGCCAGCAGCCAAGTGAGGGGGGTTAGAGATACGCAGTATTTT
few TRBJ1-3 TRBV7-3 TRBD1 CASSHPDRGAVGNTIYF TGTGCCAGCAGCCACCCGGACAGGGGGGCGGTTGGAAACACCATATATTTT
few TRBJ2-1 TRBV7-2 NA CASSVGGDLDEQFF TGTGCCAGCAGCGTAGGGGGGGATCTGGATGAGCAGTTCTTC
few TRBJ2-2 TRBV9 NA CASSVFGDNTGELFF TGTGCCAGCAGCGTCTTTGGCGATAACACCGGGGAGCTGTTTTTT
NA TRBJ2-7 TRBV29-1 TRBD1 CSALTGAKNEQYF TGCAGCGCACTGACAGGGGCCAAAAACGAGCAGTACTTC